These T cell receptor beta chains were read from a single sample in a study of T cells in localized non-small cell lung cancer. Only in-frame clones appear in the TCRdb table, and some are missing; sequencing was by immunoSEQ multiplex PCR. Of 19,000 or so clones listed, approximately 82% are singletons. The sample was peripheral blood, taken before any cancer treatment. These receptors were obtained from a male donor at least 60 years old with stage III lung adenocarcinoma. The CDR3 runs from the conserved cysteine through the conserved F or W. The D gene is left open where the match is weak. Rows give clone size only sometimes, using once, few, many, or a class for an expanded clone.

TRBJ1-5 | once | NA | TRBV19 | CASSPQEGLNQPQHF | TGTGCCAGTAGTCCTCAGGAAGGGCTCAATCAGCCCCAGCATTTT
TRBJ1-1 | NA | NA | TRBV20-1 | CSARPDTEAFF | TGCAGTGCGCGGCCTGACACTGAAGCTTTCTTT
TRBJ1-2 | NA | TRBD1 | TRBV25-1 | CASSEGQGVANYGYTF | TGTGCCAGCAGTGAAGGTCAGGGGGTTGCTAACTATGGCTACACCTTC
TRBJ1-4 | NA | NA | TRBV15 | CATSRGLGPTASNEKLFF | TGTGCCACCAGCAGAGGATTGGGGCCGACAGCCTCTAATGAAAAACTGTTTTTT
TRBJ1-2 | NA | TRBD1 | TRBV30 | CAWARLLTGGGGYTF | TGTGCCTGGGCCAGACTCCTGACAGGGGGTGGGGGCTACACCTTC
TRBJ1-6 | NA | TRBD1 | TRBV30 | CAWSRDSNNSPLHF | TGTGCCTGGAGTCGGGACAGTAATAATTCACCCCTCCACTTT
TRBJ2-2 | NA | TRBD1 | TRBV6-1 | CASSEADRRAVFF | TGTGCCAGCAGTGAAGCGGACAGGCGGGCGGTGTTTTTT
TRBJ2-7 | once | TRBD1 | TRBV5-1 | CASRIGTASLSSYEQYF | TGCGCCAGCAGGATCGGGACAGCTTCCTTAAGCTCCTACGAGCAGTACTTC
TRBJ1-5 | NA | NA | TRBV7-8 | CASSWDGLGNQPQHF | TGTGCCAGCAGCTGGGACGGACTTGGGAATCAGCCCCAGCATTTT
TRBJ2-2 | NA | TRBD2 | TRBV9 | CASSRRSGGNTGELFF | TGTGCCAGCAGCCGGCGGAGCGGGGGAAACACCGGGGAGCTGTTTTTT
TRBJ2-7 | NA | NA | TRBV18 | CASSPPQGRAHEQYF | TGTGCCAGCTCACCACCCCAGGGCAGGGCCCATGAGCAGTACTTC
TRBJ2-3 | once | NA | TRBV2 | CASSPWGRVFTDTQYF | TGTGCCAGCAGTCCGTGGGGACGGGTTTTCACAGATACGCAGTATTTT
TRBJ2-3 | few | TRBD2 | TRBV5-6 | CASSLSAGGRGDTQYF | TGTGCCAGCAGCTTGTCGGCGGGGGGGCGAGGAGATACGCAGTATTTT
TRBJ1-5 | NA | NA | TRBV12-5 | CASGFGILTNQPQHF | TGTGCTAGTGGTTTCGGGATCCTCACTAATCAGCCCCAGCATTTT
TRBJ2-1 | NA | TRBD1 | TRBV4-1 | CASSQAPGQALSADSYNEQFF | TGCGCCAGCAGCCAAGCCCCGGGACAGGCCCTATCGGCAGATTCCTACAATGAGCAGTTCTTC
TRBJ1-1 | NA | NA | TRBV6-5 | CASSDGIMNTEAFF | TGTGCCAGCAGTGACGGGATCATGAACACTGAAGCTTTCTTT
TRBJ2-3 | NA | NA | TRBV5-1 | CASSLGQRTDTQYF | TGCGCCAGCAGCTTGGGACAGCGCACAGATACGCAGTATTTT
TRBJ1-2 | NA | NA | TRBV5-8 | CASNPRGPNYGYTF | TGTGCCAGCAACCCGAGGGGACCTAACTATGGCTACACCTTC
TRBJ2-4 | NA | TRBD1 | TRBV5-4 | CASSLYGTVGKNIQYF | TGTGCCAGCAGCTTGTATGGGACAGTTGGCAAAAACATTCAGTACTTC
TRBJ2-2 | NA | NA | TRBV5-5 | CASSLGPDANTGELFF | TGTGCCAGCAGCTTGGGGCCGGACGCGAACACCGGGGAGCTGTTTTTT
TRBJ1-1 | NA | TRBD1 | TRBV19 | CASSRTGGNTEAFF | TGTGCCAGTAGCAGGACAGGCGGGAACACTGAAGCTTTCTTT
TRBJ1-1 | few | TRBD1 | TRBV19 | CASSRPGQRNTEAFF | TGTGCCAGTAGTCGACCGGGACAGAGAAACACTGAAGCTTTCTTT
TRBJ2-2 | NA | TRBD1 | TRBV7-9 | CASSLGQGYAGELFF | TGTGCCAGCAGCCTCGGACAGGGGTACGCCGGGGAGCTGTTTTTT
TRBJ1-2 | NA | NA | TRBV5-1 | CASSWQYGGYTF | TGCGCCAGCAGCTGGCAGTACGGTGGCTACACCTTC